A selection of T cell receptor beta chains follows, all from one sample in a study of identifying expanded T cells in peripheral blood. Method: immunoSEQ multiplex PCR; TCRdb's copy keeps in-frame clones and lacks some. The table records approximately 58,000 clones, about 85% of them present only once. Specimen: blood. The receptors derive from a person between 18 and 69 years old in good health. The CDR3 runs from the conserved cysteine through the conserved F or W. The D gene is left open where the match is weak. Size values are once, few and many counts, or a class for expanded clones, and some rows have none.

j_gene | v_gene | d_gene | abundance | CDR3nt | CDR3aa
TRBJ1-1 | TRBV9 | - | - | TGTGCCAGCAGCGTATTCGGGACCGGCGCTGAAGCTTTCTTT | CASSVFGTGAEAFF
TRBJ2-1 | TRBV6-1 | - | once | TGTGCCAGCAGTGATATGACTGACCTGCAGTTCTTC | CASSDMTDLQFF
TRBJ2-1 | TRBV5-1 | TRBD1 | - | TGCGCCAGCAGCTTGGAGCAGGGGGCTGGAAATGAGCAGTTCTTC | CASSLEQGAGNEQFF
TRBJ2-2 | TRBV7-2 | TRBD2 | - | TGTGCCAGCAGCCTCGGGACTAGCGGGAGTCAAGACGGGGAGCTGTTTTTT | CASSLGTSGSQDGELFF
TRBJ2-3 | TRBV5-4 | TRBD2 | few | TGTGCCAGTGCTAGCGGAGGCACAGATACGCAGTATTTT | CASASGGTDTQYF
TRBJ2-1 | TRBV7-2 | - | - | TGTGCCAGCAGCTTAGTCAACGAGCAGTTCTTC | CASSLVNEQFF
TRBJ2-1 | TRBV5-1 | - | once | TGCGCCAGCAGCTTGAACAGGGAAAATGAGCAGTTCTTC | CASSLNRENEQFF
TRBJ2-1 | TRBV9 | - | - | TGTGCCAGCAGCGCCAGGGACTTGACCCGCCACAATGAGCAGTTCTTC | CASSARDLTRHNEQFF
TRBJ2-2 | TRBV12-5 | - | - | TGTGCTAGTGGTTTGATGGGGGTCCCGAAGGAGCTGTTTTTT | CASGLMGVPKELFF
TRBJ1-2 | TRBV5-1 | TRBD1 | - | TGCGCCAGCAGCAGTCGGACAGGGTCCTATGGCTACACCTTC | CASSSRTGSYGYTF
TRBJ2-2 | TRBV5-5 | - | - | TGTGCCAGCAGCTTAAGCCCCGGCGGGGAGCTGTTTTTT | CASSLSPGGELFF